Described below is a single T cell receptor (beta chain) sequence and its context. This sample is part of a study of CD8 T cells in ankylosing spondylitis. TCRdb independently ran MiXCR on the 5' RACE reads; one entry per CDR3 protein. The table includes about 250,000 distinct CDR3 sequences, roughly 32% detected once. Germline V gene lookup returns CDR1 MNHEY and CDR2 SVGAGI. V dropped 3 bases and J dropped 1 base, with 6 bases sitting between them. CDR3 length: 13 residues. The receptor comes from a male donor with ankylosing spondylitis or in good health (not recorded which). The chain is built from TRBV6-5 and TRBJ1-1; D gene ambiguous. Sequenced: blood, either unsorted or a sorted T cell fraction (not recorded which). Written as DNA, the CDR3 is TGTGCCAGCAGTTATCTGGCGAACACTGAAGCTTTCTTT. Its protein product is CASSYLANTEAFF.